This T cell receptor beta chain comes out of a study of control samples from healthy donors and cancer patients. The table came from immunoSEQ multiplex PCR; TCRdb's copy has only in-frame clones and leaves some out. The sample shows around 19,000 clones, more than 75% of them seen only once. Germline V CDR1 and CDR2: MGHRA, YSYEKL. J lost 0 bases, V lost 1 base, and 6 bases had no gene match. This CDR3 is 16 amino acids long. The sequence was obtained from a woman aged 55-70 years with head and neck cancer. Sample: PBMCs. The chain is built from TRBV4-1 and TRBJ2-7; 7 bases line up with TRBD1. The CDR3 is CASSQGTTGYSYEQYF. CDR3 coding DNA: TGCGCCAGCAGCCAAGGGACGACAGGGTACTCCTACGAGCAGTACTTC.